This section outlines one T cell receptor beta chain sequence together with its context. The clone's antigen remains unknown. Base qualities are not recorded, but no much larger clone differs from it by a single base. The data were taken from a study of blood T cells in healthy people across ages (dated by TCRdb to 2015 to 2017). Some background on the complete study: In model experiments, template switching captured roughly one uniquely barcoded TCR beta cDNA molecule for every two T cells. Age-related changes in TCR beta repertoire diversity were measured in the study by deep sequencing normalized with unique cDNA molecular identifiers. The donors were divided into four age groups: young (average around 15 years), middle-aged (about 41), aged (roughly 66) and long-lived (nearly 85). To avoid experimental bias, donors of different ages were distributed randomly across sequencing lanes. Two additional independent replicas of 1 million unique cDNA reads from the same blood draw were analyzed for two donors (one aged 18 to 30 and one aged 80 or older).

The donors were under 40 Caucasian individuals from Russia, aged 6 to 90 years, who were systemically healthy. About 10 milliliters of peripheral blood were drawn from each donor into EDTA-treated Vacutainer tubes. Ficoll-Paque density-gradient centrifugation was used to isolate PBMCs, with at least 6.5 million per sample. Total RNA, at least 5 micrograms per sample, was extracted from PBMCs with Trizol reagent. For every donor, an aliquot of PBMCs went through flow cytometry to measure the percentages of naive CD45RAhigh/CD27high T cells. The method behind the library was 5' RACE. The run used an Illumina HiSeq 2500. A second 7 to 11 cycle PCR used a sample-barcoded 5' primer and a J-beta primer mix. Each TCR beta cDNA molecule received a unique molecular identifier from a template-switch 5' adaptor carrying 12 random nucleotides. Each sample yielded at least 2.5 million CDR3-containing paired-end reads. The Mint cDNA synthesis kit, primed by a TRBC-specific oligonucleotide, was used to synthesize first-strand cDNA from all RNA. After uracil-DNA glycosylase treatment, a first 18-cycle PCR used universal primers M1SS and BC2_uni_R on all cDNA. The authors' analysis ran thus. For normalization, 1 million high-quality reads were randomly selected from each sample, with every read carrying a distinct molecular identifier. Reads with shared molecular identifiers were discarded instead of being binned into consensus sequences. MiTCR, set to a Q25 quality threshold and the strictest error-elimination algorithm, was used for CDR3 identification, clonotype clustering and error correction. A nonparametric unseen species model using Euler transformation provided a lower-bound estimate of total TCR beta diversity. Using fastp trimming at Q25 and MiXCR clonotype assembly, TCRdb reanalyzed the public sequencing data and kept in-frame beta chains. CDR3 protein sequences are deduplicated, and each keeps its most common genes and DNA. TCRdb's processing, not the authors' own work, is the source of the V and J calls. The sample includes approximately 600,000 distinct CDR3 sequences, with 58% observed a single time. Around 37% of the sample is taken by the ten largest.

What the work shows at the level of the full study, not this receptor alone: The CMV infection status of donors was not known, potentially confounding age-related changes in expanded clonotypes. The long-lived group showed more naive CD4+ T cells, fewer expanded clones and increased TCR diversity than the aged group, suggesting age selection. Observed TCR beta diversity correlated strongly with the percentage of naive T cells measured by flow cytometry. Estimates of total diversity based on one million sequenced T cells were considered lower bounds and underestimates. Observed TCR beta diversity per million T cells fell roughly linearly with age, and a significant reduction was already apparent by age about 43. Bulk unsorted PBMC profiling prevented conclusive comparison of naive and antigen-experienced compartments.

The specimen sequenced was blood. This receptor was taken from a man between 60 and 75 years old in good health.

The CDR3 here reads CASSQDRSYEQYF. The nucleotide sequence reads TGTGCCAGCAGCCAAGATCGCTCCTACGAGCAGTACTTC. The rearranged segments are TRBV3-1 and TRBJ2-7, with an unclear D gene assignment. The CDR3 runs 13 residues from the cysteine to the phenylalanine. Of the read, only the CDR3 DNA is kept; its 39 bases are in frame from base 1. V is cut by 0 bases and J by 0 bases, and the space between the germline ends is 3 bases. CDR1 LGHDT and CDR2 YNNKEL are derived from the germline V gene (reference sequence).